This T cell receptor beta chain was identified during a study of T-cell memory formation after mild COVID-19. Study-wide background: Largely donor-specific sequence clusters came from two donors. Study findings and constraints: The SARS-CoV-2 specificity of second-wave clones reaching peak at day 37 remained unverified. Cross-reactive memory seemingly joined, as some responding clones were found in pre-infection memory.

TCRdb re-called the 5' RACE reads through MiXCR, storing one row per CDR3 protein. The table includes some 120,000 distinct CDR3 sequences, approximately 15% detected once. This clonotype has more than one count but fewer than ten. Its specificity is not known. Germline V gene data show CDR1 as MNHEY and CDR2 as SMNVEV (reference sequence). The length of the CDR3 is 14 residues. Between the trimmed V and J ends, which lost 3 bases and 4 bases, there was a span of 13 bases. This receptor was taken from an adult woman who had mild COVID-19 (a few samples of this study predate the infection). Cell type and time point are not known. Sample: PBMCs or a T cell subset sorted from them (not recorded which). The V and J genes are TRBV27 and TRBJ2-7; tentative D call: TRBD1 (7 bases). The CDR3 nucleotides read TGTGCCAGCAGTTTGACAGGGAGGCCATACGAGCAGTACTTC. Amino acid sequence: CASSLTGRPYEQYF.